This T cell receptor beta chain was identified in a study of cytotoxic CD8 clonotypes in ibrutinib-treated CLL. Study-level findings and limits: Public clonotypes, found uncommonly, either contracted or stayed stable on treatment.

About 2 micrograms of genomic DNA, which was extracted from cryopreserved PBMCs, served as the material used for the TCR beta libraries. The table lists this clone with a few counts. No antigen is known for it. Data came from immunoSEQ multiplex PCR; TCRdb stores just in-frame clones and leaves some out. The sample yields tens of thousands of clones, more than 70% seen once. Trimming shortened V by 1 base and J by 8 bases, and 13 bases separated the two germline ends. The CDR3 spans 14 residues. CDR1 SGHRS and CDR2 YFSETQ come from the germline V gene. The gene calls are TRBV5-1 and TRBJ2-1; tentative D call: TRBD1 (5 bases). The sequences come from PBMCs, collected after 12 months of ibrutinib treatment. The sequence came from a human donor with chronic lymphocytic leukemia. Here the CDR3 reads CASSLTGRVYEQFF. The CDR3 DNA follows: TGCGCCAGCAGCTTGACTGGCAGGGTCTATGAGCAGTTCTTC.